One and the same sample provided the 8 T cell receptor beta chains below, sequenced in a study of OX40 agonist ivuxolimab in advanced cancers. Method: immunoSEQ multiplex PCR; TCRdb's copy keeps in-frame clones and lacks some. The sample shows about 14,000 clones, about four fifths of them seen only once. The material sequenced was CD4+ or CD8+ T cells sorted from blood, taken in a trial of the OX40 agonist ivuxolimab. The receptors shown here come from an adult with an advanced solid tumor such as melanoma, head and neck, liver or kidney cancer.

About this clone: Other DNA sequences in the same sample also yield this CDR3. The J gene is TRBJ1-2, the V gene TRBV20-1; D is unresolved. The CDR3 totals 10 residues. The germline CDR1 and CDR2 sequences are DFQATT and SNEGSKA (reference sequence). V shed 3 bases and J shed 5 bases, with 4 bases lying between them. The CDR3 nucleotides are TGCAGTGCTAGGATATATGGCTACACCTTC. Translated: CSARIYGYTF.

This clone showed up just once. The chain recombines TRBV4-1 with TRBJ2-5, with TRBD2 as a possible D gene (5 bases). The better agreement between TRBJ2-7 and the DNA end casts doubt on the J call. CDR1 is MGHRA and CDR2 is YSYEKL in the germline V gene. CDR3 length: 16 amino acids. CDR3 residues: CASSPQEASLLYEQYF. For the CDR3, the DNA is TGCGCCAGCAGCCCGCAGGAGGCTAGCCTCCTCTACGAGCAGTACTTC.

This rearrangement joins TRBV5-4 to TRBJ2-7, with D perhaps TRBD1 (5 bases). CDR1 is SGHNT, CDR2 YYREEE, per germline (reference sequence). The ends were cut back, 1 base at V and 8 bases at J, with 7 bases in the middle. This CDR3 comprises 11 residues. The CDR3 spells CASSLSGKQYF. For the CDR3, the DNA is TGTGCCAGCAGCTTGTCAGGGAAGCAGTACTTC.

This clone was detected a few times. The chain carries TRBV27 and TRBJ2-7, with unresolved D. The CDR3 sequence is 11 residues long. Per germline, CDR1 MNHEY and CDR2 SMNVEV (reference sequence). Trimming removed 8 bases from V and 3 bases from J, with 8 bases in between. In nucleotides, the CDR3 is TGTGCCAGCCGGTCGGGCTACGAGCAGTACTTC. It specifies CASRSGYEQYF.

The chain joins TRBV7-9 to TRBJ1-2; a weak D match, TRBD1 (5 bases). This CDR3 contains 13 residues. CDR1 SEHNR and CDR2 FQNEAQ come from the germline V gene (reference sequence). The ends were cut back, 5 bases at V and 6 bases at J, with 13 bases in the middle. As DNA, the CDR3 is TGTGCCAGCAGCCTCGACGGGACCCATGGCTACACCTTC. It codes for CASSLDGTHGYTF.

The V call is TRBV9, the J call TRBJ2-3; 9 bases agree with TRBD2. The germline gives CDR1 SGDLS, CDR2 YYNGEE. Trimming removed 4 bases from V and 5 bases from J; junction bases left unmatched: 11. The CDR3 contains 16 residues. The chain's CDR3 is CASSPIAGEQEDTQYF. The CDR3 DNA is TGTGCCAGCAGCCCTATAGCGGGAGAGCAGGAAGATACGCAGTATTTT.

The V gene is TRBV27, the J gene TRBJ2-6; D unclear. CDR1 is MNHEY, CDR2 SMNVEV, per germline (reference sequence). V lost 2 bases and J lost 2, with 4 bases in between. This CDR3 has 14 residues. The CDR3 DNA reads as TGTGCCAGCAGTTTAATCGCTGGGGCCAACGTCCTGACTTTC. This gives the protein CASSLIAGANVLTF.

The rearrangement joins TRBV27 to TRBJ2-1; 9 bases line up with TRBD2. This CDR3 is 15 amino acids long. V was clipped by 3 bases and J by 8 bases; unmatched bases: 8. Germline values: CDR1 MNHEY, CDR2 SMNVEV (reference sequence). As DNA, the CDR3 is TGTGCCAGCAGTTTTGGCGGGGGGGCCGGGGATGAGCAGTTCTTC. This translates into CASSFGGGAGDEQFF.